The following is a T cell receptor (beta chain) sequence with its context. The target antigen is unknown. This sample is part of a study of cytomegalovirus exposure and HLA in healthy donors. Notes on the study in general: Later analysis identified several of the most significant clusters that appeared linked to common viral pathogens.

The CDR3 covers 17 residues. In germline, CDR1 is SGDLS, CDR2 YYNGEE. V shed 0 bases and J shed 3 bases, with 13 bases lying between them. PCR primers comprised 60 Vbeta and 13 Jbeta primers. This table comes from immunoSEQ multiplex PCR, and its TCRdb copy is limited to in-frame clones, with some not included. The sample lists 110,000 to 150,000 clones, 75% occurring once. The chain employs TRBV9 and TRBJ1-6; D unclear. Sample: PBMCs. The TCR originated in a man aged 35 to 55 in good health and CMV-seronegative. CDR3 sequence reads: CASSVGPAQYYNSPLHF. The CDR3 DNA reads as TGTGCCAGCAGCGTAGGCCCCGCACAGTACTATAATTCACCCCTCCACTTT.